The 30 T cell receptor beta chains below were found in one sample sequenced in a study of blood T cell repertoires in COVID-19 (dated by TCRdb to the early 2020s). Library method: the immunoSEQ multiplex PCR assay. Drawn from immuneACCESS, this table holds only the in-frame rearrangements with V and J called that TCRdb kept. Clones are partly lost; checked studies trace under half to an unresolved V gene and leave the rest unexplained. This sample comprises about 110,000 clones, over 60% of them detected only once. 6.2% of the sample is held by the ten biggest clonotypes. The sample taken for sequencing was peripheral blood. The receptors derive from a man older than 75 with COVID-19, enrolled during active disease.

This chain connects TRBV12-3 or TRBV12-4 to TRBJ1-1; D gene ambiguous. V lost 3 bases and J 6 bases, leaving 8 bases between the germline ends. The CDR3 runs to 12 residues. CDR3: CASSLSGPEAFF. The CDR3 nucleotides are TGTGCCAGCAGTTTGAGCGGCCCTGAAGCTTTCTTT.

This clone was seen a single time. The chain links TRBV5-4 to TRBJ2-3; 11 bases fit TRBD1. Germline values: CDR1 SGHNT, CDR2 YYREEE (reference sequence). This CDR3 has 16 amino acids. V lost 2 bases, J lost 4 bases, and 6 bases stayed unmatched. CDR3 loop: CASSFPGTGGADTQYF. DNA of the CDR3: TGTGCCAGCAGCTTCCCCGGGACAGGGGGTGCAGATACGCAGTATTTT. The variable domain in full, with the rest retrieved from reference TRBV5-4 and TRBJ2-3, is ETGVTQSPTHLIKTRGQQVTLRCSSQSGHNTVSWYQQALGQGPQFIFQYYREEENGRGNFPPRFSGLQFPNYSSELNVNALELDDSALYLCASSFPGTGGADTQYFGPGTRLTVL.

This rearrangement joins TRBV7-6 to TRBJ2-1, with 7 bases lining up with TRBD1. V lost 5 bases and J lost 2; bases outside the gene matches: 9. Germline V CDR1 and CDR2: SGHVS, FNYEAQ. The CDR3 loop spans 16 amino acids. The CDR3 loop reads CASSGGWTGPYNEQFF. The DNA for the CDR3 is TGTGCCAGCAGCGGCGGCTGGACAGGACCCTACAATGAGCAGTTCTTC.

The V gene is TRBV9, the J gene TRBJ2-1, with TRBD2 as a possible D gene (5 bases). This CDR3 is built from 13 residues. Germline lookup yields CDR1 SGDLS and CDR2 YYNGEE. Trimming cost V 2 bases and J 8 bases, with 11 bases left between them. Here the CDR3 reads CASSVGVGDEQFF. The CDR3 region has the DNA TGTGCCAGCAGCGTTGGGGTCGGGGATGAGCAGTTCTTC. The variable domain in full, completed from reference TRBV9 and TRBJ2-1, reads DSGVTQTPKHLITATGQRVTLRCSPRSGDLSVYWYQQSLDQGLQFLIQYYNGEERAKGNILERFSAQQFPDLHSELNLSSLELGDSALYFCASSVGVGDEQFFGPGTRLTVL.

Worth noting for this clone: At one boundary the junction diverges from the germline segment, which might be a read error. The CDR3 region is CASSLSLSNTGELFF. CDR3 nucleotide sequence: TGTGCTAGCAGCTTAAGCCTATCGAACACCGGGGAGCTGTTTTTT. This chain links TRBV7-7 with TRBJ2-2, with D uncertain. Germline lookup yields CDR1 SSHAT and CDR2 FNYEAQ (reference sequence). CDR3 length: 15 amino acids.

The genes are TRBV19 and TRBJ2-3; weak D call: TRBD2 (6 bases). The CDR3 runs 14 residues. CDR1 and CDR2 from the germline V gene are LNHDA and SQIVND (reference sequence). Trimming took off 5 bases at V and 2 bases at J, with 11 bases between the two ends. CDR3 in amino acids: CASSLRETTDTQYF. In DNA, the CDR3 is TGTGCCAGTAGTCTCCGGGAGACCACAGATACGCAGTATTTT.

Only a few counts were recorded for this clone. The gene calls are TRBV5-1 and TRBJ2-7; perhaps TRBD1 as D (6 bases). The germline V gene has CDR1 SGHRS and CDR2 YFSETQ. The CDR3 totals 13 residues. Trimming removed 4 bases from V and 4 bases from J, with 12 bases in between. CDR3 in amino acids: CASSLQGRYEQYF. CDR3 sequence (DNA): TGCGCCAGCAGCCTGCAGGGGCGGTACGAGCAGTACTTC. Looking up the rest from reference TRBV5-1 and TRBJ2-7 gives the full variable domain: KAGVTQTPRYLIKTRGQQVTLSCSPISGHRSVSWYQQTPGQGLQFLFEYFSETQRNKGNFPGRFSGRQFSNSRSEMNVSTLELGDSALYLCASSLQGRYEQYFGPGTRLTVT.

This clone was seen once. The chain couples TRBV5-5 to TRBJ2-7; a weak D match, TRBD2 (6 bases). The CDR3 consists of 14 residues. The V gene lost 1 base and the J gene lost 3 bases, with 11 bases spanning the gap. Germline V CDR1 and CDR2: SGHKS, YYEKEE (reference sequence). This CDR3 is CASSLSLASYEQYF. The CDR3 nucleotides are TGTGCCAGCAGCTTGTCCCTAGCGAGCTACGAGCAGTACTTC.

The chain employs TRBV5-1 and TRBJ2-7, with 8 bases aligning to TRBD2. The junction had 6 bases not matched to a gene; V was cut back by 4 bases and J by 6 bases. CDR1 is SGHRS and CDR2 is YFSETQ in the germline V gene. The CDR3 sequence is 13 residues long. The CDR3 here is CASSEAGAGEQYF. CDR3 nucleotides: TGCGCCAGCAGCGAAGCGGGAGCAGGCGAGCAGTACTTC.

The CDR3 DNA sequence: TGTGCCAGCAGTCCACTAGCGGGAGCTAAAAATGAGCAGTTCTTC. Protein sequence: CASSPLAGAKNEQFF. J is TRBJ2-1 and V is TRBV28; the match to TRBD2 covers 11 bases. The junction had 7 bases not matched to a gene; V was cut back by 5 bases and J by 7 bases. The CDR3 runs 15 residues. Germline V gene sequence: CDR1 MDHEN, CDR2 SYDVKM.

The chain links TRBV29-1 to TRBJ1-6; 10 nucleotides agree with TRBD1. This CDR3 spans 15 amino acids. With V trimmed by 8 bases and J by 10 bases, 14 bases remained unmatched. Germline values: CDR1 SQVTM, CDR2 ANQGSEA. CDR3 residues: CSSTPTGQGRSPLHF. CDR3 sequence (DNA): TGCAGCTCTACACCGACGGGACAGGGGCGATCACCCCTCCACTTT.

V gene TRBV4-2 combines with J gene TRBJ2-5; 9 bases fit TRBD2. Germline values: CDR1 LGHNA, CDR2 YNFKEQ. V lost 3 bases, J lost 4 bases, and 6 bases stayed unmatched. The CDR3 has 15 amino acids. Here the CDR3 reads CASSQESGRRETQYF. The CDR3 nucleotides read TGTGCCAGCAGCCAGGAAAGCGGGAGGAGAGAGACCCAGTACTTC.

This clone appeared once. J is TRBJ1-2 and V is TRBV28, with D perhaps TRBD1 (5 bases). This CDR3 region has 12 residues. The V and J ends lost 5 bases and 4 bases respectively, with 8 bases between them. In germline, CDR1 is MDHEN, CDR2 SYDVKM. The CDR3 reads CASSPQVYGYTF. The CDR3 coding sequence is TGTGCCAGCAGTCCACAGGTCTATGGCTACACCTTC.

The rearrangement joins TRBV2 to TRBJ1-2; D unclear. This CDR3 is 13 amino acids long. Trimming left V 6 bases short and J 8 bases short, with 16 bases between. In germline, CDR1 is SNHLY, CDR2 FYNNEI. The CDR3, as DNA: TGTGCCAGCAGCCCTGCGGCGTTTGGAGGCTACACCTTC. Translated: CASSPAAFGGYTF.

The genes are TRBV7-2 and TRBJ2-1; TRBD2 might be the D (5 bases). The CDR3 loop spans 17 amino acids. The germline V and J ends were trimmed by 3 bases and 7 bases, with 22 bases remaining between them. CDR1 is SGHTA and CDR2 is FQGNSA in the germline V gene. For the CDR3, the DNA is TGTGCCAGCAGCTTGCGTAGGGCTAGCACTCGTTCAAATGAGCAGTTCTTC. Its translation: CASSLRRASTRSNEQFF.

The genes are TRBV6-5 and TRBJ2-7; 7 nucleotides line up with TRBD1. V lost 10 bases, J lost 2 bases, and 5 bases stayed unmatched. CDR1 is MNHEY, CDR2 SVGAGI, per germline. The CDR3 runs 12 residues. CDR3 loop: CATRGQTYEQYF. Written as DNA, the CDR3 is TGTGCCACCCGGGGACAGACCTACGAGCAGTACTTC.

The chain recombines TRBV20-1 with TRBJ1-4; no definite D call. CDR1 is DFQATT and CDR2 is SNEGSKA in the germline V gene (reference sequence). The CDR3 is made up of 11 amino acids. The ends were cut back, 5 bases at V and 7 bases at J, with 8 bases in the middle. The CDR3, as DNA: TGCAGTGCTGCCCCGGGTGAAAAACTGTTTTTT. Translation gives CSAAPGEKLFF.

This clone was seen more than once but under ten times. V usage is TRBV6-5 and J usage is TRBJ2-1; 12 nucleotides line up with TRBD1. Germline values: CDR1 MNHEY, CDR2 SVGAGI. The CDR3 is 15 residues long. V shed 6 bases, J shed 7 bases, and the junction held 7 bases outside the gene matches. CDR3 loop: CASRTGTGGANEQFF. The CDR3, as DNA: TGTGCCAGCAGAACCGGGACAGGGGGCGCGAATGAGCAGTTCTTC.

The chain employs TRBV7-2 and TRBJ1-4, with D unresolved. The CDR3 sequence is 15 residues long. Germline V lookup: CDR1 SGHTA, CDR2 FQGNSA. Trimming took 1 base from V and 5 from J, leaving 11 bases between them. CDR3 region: CASSLVGRENEKLFF. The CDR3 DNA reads TGTGCCAGCAGCTTAGTAGGGCGGGAGAATGAAAAACTGTTTTTT.

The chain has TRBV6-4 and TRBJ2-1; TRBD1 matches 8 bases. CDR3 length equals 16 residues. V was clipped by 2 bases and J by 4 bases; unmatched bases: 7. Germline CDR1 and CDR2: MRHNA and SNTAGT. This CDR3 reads CASSDRGQVAYNEQFF. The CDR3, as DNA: TGTGCCAGCAGTGACAGGGGACAGGTCGCTTACAATGAGCAGTTCTTC.

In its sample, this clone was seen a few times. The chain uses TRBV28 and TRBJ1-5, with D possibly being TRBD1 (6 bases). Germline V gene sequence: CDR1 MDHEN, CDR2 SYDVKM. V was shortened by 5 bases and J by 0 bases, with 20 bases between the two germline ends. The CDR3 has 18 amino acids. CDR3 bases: TGTGCCAGCAGTCCCGAGGAGGCAGGGGATTTTAGCAATCAGCCCCAGCATTTT. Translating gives CASSPEEAGDFSNQPQHF.

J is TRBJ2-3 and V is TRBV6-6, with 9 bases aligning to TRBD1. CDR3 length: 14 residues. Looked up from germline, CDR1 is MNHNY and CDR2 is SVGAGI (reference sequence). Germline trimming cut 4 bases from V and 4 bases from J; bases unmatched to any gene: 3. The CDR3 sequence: CASSFRQGADTQYF. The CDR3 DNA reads TGTGCCAGCAGTTTCCGACAGGGGGCAGATACGCAGTATTTT.

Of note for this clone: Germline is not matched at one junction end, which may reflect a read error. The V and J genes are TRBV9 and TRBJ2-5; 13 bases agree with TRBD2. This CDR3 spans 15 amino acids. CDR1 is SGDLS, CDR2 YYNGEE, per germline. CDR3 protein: CASSEGLAGQGTQYF. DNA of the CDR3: TGTGCCAGCAGCGAGGGACTAGCGGGACAAGGGACCCAGTACTTC. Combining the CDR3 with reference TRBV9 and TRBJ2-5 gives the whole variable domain DSGVTQTPKHLITATGQRVTLRCSPRSGDLSVYWYQQSLDQGLQFLIQYYNGEERAKGNILERFSAQQFPDLHSELNLSSLELGDSALYFCASSEGLAGQGTQYFGPGTRLLVL.

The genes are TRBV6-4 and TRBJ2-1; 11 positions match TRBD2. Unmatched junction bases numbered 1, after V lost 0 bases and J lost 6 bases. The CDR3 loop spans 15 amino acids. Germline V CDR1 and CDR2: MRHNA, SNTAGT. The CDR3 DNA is TGTGCCAGCAGTGACTCGGGGACTAGCGGCAATGAGCAGTTCTTC. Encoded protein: CASSDSGTSGNEQFF.

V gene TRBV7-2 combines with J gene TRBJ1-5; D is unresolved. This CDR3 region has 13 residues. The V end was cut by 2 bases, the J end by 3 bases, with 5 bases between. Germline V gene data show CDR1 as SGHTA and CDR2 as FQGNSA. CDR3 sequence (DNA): TGTGCCAGCAGCTTAAGAGACAATCAGCCCCAGCATTTT. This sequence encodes CASSLRDNQPQHF. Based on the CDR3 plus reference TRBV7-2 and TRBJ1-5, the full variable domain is GAGVSQSPSNKVTEKGKDVELRCDPISGHTALYWYRQSLGQGLEFLIYFQGNSAPDKSGLPSDRFSAERTGGSVSTLTIQRTQQEDSAVYLCASSLRDNQPQHFGDGTRLSIL.

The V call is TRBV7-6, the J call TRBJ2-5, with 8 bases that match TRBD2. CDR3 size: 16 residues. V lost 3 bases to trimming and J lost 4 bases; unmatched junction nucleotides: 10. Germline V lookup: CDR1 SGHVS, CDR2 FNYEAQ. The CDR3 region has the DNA TGTGCCAGCAGCTTGGGTCGGACTAGCATTTTAGAGACCCAGTACTTC. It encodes CASSLGRTSILETQYF.

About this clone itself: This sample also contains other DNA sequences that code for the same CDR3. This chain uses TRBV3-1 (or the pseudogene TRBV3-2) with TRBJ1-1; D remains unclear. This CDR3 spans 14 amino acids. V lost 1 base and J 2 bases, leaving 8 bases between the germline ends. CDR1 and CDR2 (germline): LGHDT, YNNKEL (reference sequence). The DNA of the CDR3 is TGTGCCAGCAGCCAAGGGGAGGGAAACACTGAAGCTTTCTTT. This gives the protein CASSQGEGNTEAFF.

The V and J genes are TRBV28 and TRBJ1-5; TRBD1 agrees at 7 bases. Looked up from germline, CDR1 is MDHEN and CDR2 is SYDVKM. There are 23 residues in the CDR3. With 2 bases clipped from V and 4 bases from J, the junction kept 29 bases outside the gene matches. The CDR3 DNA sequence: TGTGCCAGCAGTTTAGATTCCCCTCTGGGACAGCTGTCTAGGTGGGAAATAAATCAGCCCCAGCATTTT. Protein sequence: CASSLDSPLGQLSRWEINQPQHF.

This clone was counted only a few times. The CDR3 protein is CASRRTSGIHNEQFF. The DNA for the CDR3 is TGTGCCAGTAGAAGGACTAGCGGGATTCACAATGAGCAGTTCTTC. The chain couples TRBV19 to TRBJ2-1, with 12 bases aligning to TRBD2. The germline V gene has CDR1 LNHDA and CDR2 SQIVND (reference sequence). CDR3 length equals 15 residues. V dropped 6 bases and J dropped 5; count of bases not matched to a gene: 5. Using reference TRBV19 and TRBJ2-1 for the parts outside the CDR3, the full variable domain is DGGITQSPKYLFRKEGQNVTLSCEQNLNHDAMYWYRQDPGQGLRLIYYSQIVNDFQKGDIAEGYSVSREKKESFPLTVTSAQKNPTAFYLCASRRTSGIHNEQFFGPGTRLTVL.

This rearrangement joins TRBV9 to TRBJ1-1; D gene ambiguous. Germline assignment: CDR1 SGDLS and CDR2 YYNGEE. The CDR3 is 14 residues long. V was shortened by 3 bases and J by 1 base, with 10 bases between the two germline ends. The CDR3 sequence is CASSAQPGNTEAFF. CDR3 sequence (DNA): TGTGCCAGCAGCGCACAACCAGGGAACACTGAAGCTTTCTTT.